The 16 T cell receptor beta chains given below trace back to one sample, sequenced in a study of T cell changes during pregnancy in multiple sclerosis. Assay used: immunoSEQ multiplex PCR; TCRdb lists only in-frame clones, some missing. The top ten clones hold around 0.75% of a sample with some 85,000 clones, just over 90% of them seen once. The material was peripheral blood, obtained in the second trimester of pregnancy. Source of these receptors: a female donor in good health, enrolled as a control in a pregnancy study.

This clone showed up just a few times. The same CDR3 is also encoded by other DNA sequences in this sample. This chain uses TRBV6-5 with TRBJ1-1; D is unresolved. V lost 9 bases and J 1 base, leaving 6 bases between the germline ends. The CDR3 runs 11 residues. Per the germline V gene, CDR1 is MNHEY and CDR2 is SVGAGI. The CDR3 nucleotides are TGTGCCAGTTCGAGGAACACTGAAGCTTTCTTT. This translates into CASSRNTEAFF.

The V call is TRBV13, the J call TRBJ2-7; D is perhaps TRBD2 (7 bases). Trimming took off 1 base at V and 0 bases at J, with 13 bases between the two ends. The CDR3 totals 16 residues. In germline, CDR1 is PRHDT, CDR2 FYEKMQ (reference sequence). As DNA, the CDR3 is TGTGCCAGCAGCTTAGAGGCGGCGGGGGCCTCCTACGAGCAGTACTTC. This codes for CASSLEAAGASYEQYF.

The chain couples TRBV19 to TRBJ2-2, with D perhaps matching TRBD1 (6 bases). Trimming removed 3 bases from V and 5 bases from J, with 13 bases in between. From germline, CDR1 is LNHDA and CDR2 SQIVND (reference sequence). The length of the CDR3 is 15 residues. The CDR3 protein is CASSINRDGTGELFF. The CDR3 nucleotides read TGTGCCAGTAGTATCAACAGGGATGGTACCGGGGAGCTGTTTTTT.

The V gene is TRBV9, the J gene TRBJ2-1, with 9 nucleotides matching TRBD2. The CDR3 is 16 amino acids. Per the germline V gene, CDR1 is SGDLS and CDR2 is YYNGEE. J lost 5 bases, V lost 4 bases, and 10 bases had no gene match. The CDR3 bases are TGTGCCAGCAGCCTCTCAAGCGGGGGGATGAACAATGAGCAGTTCTTC. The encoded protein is CASSLSSGGMNNEQFF.

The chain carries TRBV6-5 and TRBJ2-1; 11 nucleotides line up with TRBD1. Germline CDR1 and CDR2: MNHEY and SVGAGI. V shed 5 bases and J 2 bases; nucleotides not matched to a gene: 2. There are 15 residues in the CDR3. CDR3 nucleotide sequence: TGTGCCAGCAGTCGGGACAGGGGGGCCTACAATGAGCAGTTCTTC. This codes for CASSRDRGAYNEQFF.

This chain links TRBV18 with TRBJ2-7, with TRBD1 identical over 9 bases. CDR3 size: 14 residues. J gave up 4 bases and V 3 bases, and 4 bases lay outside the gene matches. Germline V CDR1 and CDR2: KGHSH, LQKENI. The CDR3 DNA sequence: TGTGCCAGCTCACCCGGGACAGGGCGGTACGAGCAGTACTTC. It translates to CASSPGTGRYEQYF.

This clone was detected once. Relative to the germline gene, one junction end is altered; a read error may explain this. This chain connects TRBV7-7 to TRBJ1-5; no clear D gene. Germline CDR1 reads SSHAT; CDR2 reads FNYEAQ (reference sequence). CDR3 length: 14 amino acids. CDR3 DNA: TGTGCTAGCAGCTTAGCGAGGGATTGTCAGCCCCAGCATTTT. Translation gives CASSLARDCQPQHF.

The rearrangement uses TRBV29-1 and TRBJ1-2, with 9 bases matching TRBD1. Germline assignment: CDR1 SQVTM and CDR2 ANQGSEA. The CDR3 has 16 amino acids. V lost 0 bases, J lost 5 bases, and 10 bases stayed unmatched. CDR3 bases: TGCAGCGTTGAAGATTTTGCGGGACAGGGATTATATGGCTACACCTTC. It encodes CSVEDFAGQGLYGYTF.

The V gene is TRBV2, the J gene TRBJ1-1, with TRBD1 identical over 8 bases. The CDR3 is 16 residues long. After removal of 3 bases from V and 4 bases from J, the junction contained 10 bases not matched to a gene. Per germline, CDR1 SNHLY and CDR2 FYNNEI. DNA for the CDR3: TGTGCCAGCAGTGAGTCCTCAGGGGGCGCGGGCACTGAAGCTTTCTTT. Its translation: CASSESSGGAGTEAFF.

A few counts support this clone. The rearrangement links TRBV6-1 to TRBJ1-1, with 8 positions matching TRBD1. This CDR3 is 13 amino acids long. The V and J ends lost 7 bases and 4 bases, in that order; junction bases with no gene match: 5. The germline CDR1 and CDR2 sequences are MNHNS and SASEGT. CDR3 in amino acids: CASNPRGPTEAFF. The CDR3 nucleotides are TGTGCCAGCAATCCCAGGGGGCCCACTGAAGCTTTCTTT.

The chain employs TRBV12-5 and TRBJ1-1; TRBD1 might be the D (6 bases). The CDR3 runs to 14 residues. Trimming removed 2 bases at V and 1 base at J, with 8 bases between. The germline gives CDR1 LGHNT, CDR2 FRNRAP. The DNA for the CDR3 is TGTGCTAGTGGTTTGCCGGGACAGAACACTGAAGCTTTCTTT. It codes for CASGLPGQNTEAFF.

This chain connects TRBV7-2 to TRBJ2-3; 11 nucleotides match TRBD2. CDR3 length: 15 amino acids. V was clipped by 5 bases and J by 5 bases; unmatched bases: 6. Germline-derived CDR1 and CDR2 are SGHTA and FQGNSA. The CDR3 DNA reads TGTGCCAGCAGCCTTAGCGGGGGGGTGGTAGATACGCAGTATTTT. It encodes CASSLSGGVVDTQYF.

CDR3 nucleotide sequence: TGTGCCAGCATAGGGGCTGGAAACACCATATATTTT. Amino acid sequence: CASIGAGNTIYF. This chain uses TRBV9 with TRBJ1-3; D is perhaps TRBD1 (5 bases). The CDR3 is made up of 12 amino acids. V shed 6 bases and J shed 2 bases, with 6 bases lying between them. Germline values: CDR1 SGDLS, CDR2 YYNGEE.

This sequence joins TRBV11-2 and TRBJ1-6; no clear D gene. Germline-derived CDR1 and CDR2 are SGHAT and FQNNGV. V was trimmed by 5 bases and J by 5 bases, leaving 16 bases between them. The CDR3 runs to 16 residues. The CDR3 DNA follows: TGTGCCAGCAGCCCGGTGGCGGGCTCGGATAATTCACCCCTCCACTTT. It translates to CASSPVAGSDNSPLHF.

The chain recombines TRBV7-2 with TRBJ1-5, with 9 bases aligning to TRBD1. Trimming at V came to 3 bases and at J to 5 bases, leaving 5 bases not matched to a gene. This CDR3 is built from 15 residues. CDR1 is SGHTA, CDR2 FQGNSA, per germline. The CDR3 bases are TGTGCCAGCAGCTTTGGGGACAGGGTACATCAGCCCCAGCATTTT. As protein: CASSFGDRVHQPQHF.

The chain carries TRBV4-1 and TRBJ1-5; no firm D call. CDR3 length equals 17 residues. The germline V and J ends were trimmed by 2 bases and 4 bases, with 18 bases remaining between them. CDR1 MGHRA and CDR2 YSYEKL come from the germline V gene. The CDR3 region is CASSQRSMEQINQPQHF. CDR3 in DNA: TGCGCCAGCAGCCAACGGTCTATGGAGCAAATTAATCAGCCCCAGCATTTT.